This T cell receptor (beta chain) was recovered during a study of blood T cell repertoires in COVID-19. Study-level background: Acute-phase and convalescent COVID-19 samples originated in the United States, Italy and Spain. T cells, B-cell-depleted T cells, or PBMCs provided the cDNA or gDNA that served as material.

Germline assignment: CDR1 GTSNPN and CDR2 SVGIG (reference sequence). The CDR3 is 15 amino acids. V lost 1 base, J lost 2 bases, and 5 bases stayed unmatched. Under the authors' procedure: Estimation of nucleated cell counts was performed using reference gene primer amplification. Method: immunoSEQ multiplex PCR; TCRdb's copy keeps in-frame clones and lacks some. V and J calls and clone size are given by that table; D and trimming were obtained from the DNA. Among fewer than 200,000 clones listed, about four fifths were seen once. Recruited during active infection, patients (from Seattle) were subsequently followed longitudinally.

Input material: peripheral blood. This receptor was identified in an elderly woman with COVID-19, enrolled during active disease. The J gene is TRBJ2-7, the V gene TRBV30; 10 bases align to TRBD1. The CDR3 region has the DNA TGTGCCTGGAGTGGGGGACAGGGGTCTCCCTACGAGCAGTACTTC. Encoded protein: CAWSGGQGSPYEQYF.